This T cell receptor (beta chain) was recorded in a study of T cells in localized non-small cell lung cancer. Broader study findings: The study detected a median roughly 61 of the top 100 tumor clones in adjacent lung.

Method: immunoSEQ multiplex PCR; TCRdb's copy keeps in-frame clones and lacks some. The repertoire holds under 2,000 clones, with over 20% as singletons. Comment on this clone: The antigen remains unidentified.

Taken at least 2 cm from the tumor margin, the adjacent lung showed no atypia. CDR3 length: 15 amino acids. The germline V gene encodes CDR1 SGHDN and CDR2 FVKESK. Trimming cost V 1 base and J 2 bases, with 10 bases left between them. This specimen consisted of normal lung tissue next to the tumor, obtained before any cancer treatment. The receptor comes from a woman aged 35 to 75 with stage I lung adenocarcinoma. V is TRBV14 and J is TRBJ2-3, with a tentative D call TRBD1 (5 bases). The CDR3 here is CASSQVTGVTDTQYF. The CDR3 DNA follows: TGTGCCAGCAGCCAAGTAACAGGCGTCACAGATACGCAGTATTTT.